Shown below are 5 T cell receptor beta chains from a single sample sequenced in a study of T cells in Graves' hyperthyroidism and ophthalmopathy. Authors of the study amplified TCR beta CDR3 regions from RNA transcripts. First-round RT-PCR targeting the TCR CDR3 was performed with the HTBI primer set. TCRdb reanalysed the multiplex PCR reads using MiXCR and keeps one entry per CDR3 protein. The sample records more than 500,000 distinct CDR3 sequences, roughly 46% being singletons. The sequencing sample was made of peripheral blood or thyroid tissue (not recorded which). The receptors originated from an adult woman with Graves' disease, either hyperthyroidism or ophthalmopathy (not recorded which).

This clonotype was counted at least ten times. The chain's CDR3 is CASSFGSGGTGELFF. The CDR3 DNA reads TGTGCCAGCAGTTTCGGGAGCGGCGGCACCGGGGAGCTGTTTTTT. The chain links TRBV12-3 or TRBV12-4 to TRBJ2-2; possibly TRBD2 for D (6 bases). The CDR3 runs to 15 residues. Trimming stripped 3 bases from V and 4 bases from J, with 12 bases between.

This clonotype occurred many times. This sequence joins TRBV2 and TRBJ2-5, with a weak D call TRBD2 (5 bases). CDR1 is SNHLY and CDR2 is FYNNEI in the germline V gene. The CDR3 has 13 residues. Trimming took 5 bases from V and 2 from J, leaving 9 bases between them. CDR3 residues: CASSSERQETQYF. The CDR3 region has the DNA TGTGCCAGCAGTAGCGAGCGGCAAGAGACCCAGTACTTC.

The rearrangement uses TRBV10-3 and TRBJ1-5; possibly TRBD1 for D (6 bases). CDR1 ENHRY and CDR2 SYGVKD come from the germline V gene. Trimming removed 10 bases at V and 7 bases at J, with 20 bases between. CDR3 length: 14 residues. CDR3 in DNA: TGTGCCAGCAGGCCCGGACCGGACAGCCAGCCCCAGCATTTT. It translates to CASRPGPDSQPQHF.

This clonotype has a count of ten or more. V is TRBV9 and J is TRBJ2-7; 8 nucleotides agree with TRBD1. The V and J ends lost 4 bases and 6 bases, in that order; junction bases with no gene match: 12. This CDR3 spans 15 amino acids. Looked up from germline, CDR1 is SGDLS and CDR2 is YYNGEE. CDR3 coding DNA: TGTGCCAGCAGCCCACCATGGACAGGGTCCGGCGAGCAGTACTTC. Its translation is CASSPPWTGSGEQYF.

This clonotype has at least ten counts. This chain connects TRBV7-3 to TRBJ2-2, with 10 bases identical to TRBD1. The germline gives CDR1 SGHTA, CDR2 FQGTGA. V trimming: 5 bases; J trimming: 2 bases; junction bases outside the gene matches: 2. The CDR3 consists of 15 residues. The CDR3 reads CASSRDRGNTGELFF. As DNA, the CDR3 is TGTGCCAGCAGCCGGGACAGGGGAAACACCGGGGAGCTGTTTTTT.